These 26 T cell receptor beta chains came from one sample sequenced in a study of blood T cell repertoires in COVID-19. This table comes from immunoSEQ multiplex PCR, and its TCRdb copy is limited to in-frame clones, with some not included. The sample carries 150,000 to 200,000 clones, approximately 88% recorded once. The sequenced sample consisted of peripheral blood. The receptor source for this set is a man aged 60 to 69 with acute or convalescent COVID-19.

The chain uses TRBV7-8 and TRBJ1-2; 7 bases match TRBD1. The CDR3 runs 15 residues. The junction had 10 bases not matched to a gene; V was cut back by 5 bases and J by 4 bases. Germline lookup yields CDR1 SGHVS and CDR2 FQNEAQ. The CDR3: CASSPGQPMTYGYTF. DNA for the CDR3: TGTGCCAGCAGCCCGGGACAGCCGATGACCTATGGCTACACCTTC. Variable domain in full (rest from reference TRBV7-8 and TRBJ1-2): GAGVSQSPRYKVAKRGQDVALRCDPISGHVSLFWYQQALGQGPEFLTYFQNEAQLDKSGLPSDRFFAERPEGSVSTLKIQRTQQEDSAVYLCASSPGQPMTYGYTFGSGTRLTVV.

The chain is built from TRBV20-1 and TRBJ2-2; D uncertain. CDR3 size: 13 residues. V dropped 4 bases and J dropped 2 bases, with 8 bases sitting between them. The germline V gene encodes CDR1 DFQATT and CDR2 SNEGSKA (reference sequence). CDR3 amino acids: CSATDGNTGELFF. The CDR3 DNA follows: TGCAGTGCTACTGACGGTAACACCGGGGAGCTGTTTTTT.

The chain recombines TRBV5-4 with TRBJ2-2; weak D call: TRBD1 (5 bases). Deletions cut 1 base from V and 5 bases from J, with 15 bases between. The CDR3 contains 16 residues. Germline values: CDR1 SGHNT, CDR2 YYREEE (reference sequence). This CDR3 reads CASSLSVRARTGELFF. The CDR3 DNA reads TGTGCCAGCAGCTTGAGTGTCAGGGCTCGGACCGGGGAGCTGTTTTTT.

The chain's CDR3 is CASSYSLDRTYEQYF. The CDR3 coding sequence is TGTGCCAGCAGTTACTCCTTAGACAGGACCTACGAGCAGTACTTC. The rearrangement links TRBV6-6 to TRBJ2-7; perhaps TRBD1 as D (6 bases). The CDR3 is made up of 15 amino acids. V dropped 0 bases and J dropped 2 bases, with 11 bases sitting between them. Germline V gene data show CDR1 as MNHNY and CDR2 as SVGAGI (reference sequence).

V gene TRBV20-1 combines with J gene TRBJ2-3; unclear D gene. The length of the CDR3 is 10 residues. CDR1 is DFQATT and CDR2 is SNEGSKA in the germline V gene (reference sequence). V shed 3 bases and J shed 10 bases, with 8 bases lying between them. CDR3 coding DNA: TGCAGTGCTAGCCCCCTCGCGCAGTATTTT. This sequence encodes CSASPLAQYF.

The chain recombines TRBV5-1 with TRBJ1-3, with TRBD1 as a possible D gene (6 bases). Trimming stripped 4 bases from V and 0 bases from J, with 8 bases between. The CDR3 loop spans 14 amino acids. Per germline, CDR1 SGHRS and CDR2 YFSETQ. CDR3 residues: CASSPQGSGNTIYF. DNA of the CDR3: TGCGCCAGCAGCCCACAGGGCTCTGGAAACACCATATATTTT.

The J gene is TRBJ1-3, the V gene TRBV11-3; D unclear. Trimming took off 4 bases at V and 4 bases at J, with 8 bases between the two ends. CDR3 size: 13 residues. CDR1 SGHNT and CDR2 YENEEA come from the germline V gene. The CDR3 here is CASSSVSGNTIYF. The CDR3 region has the DNA TGTGCCAGCAGCTCAGTGTCCGGAAACACCATATATTTT.

The genes are TRBV24-1 and TRBJ2-3, with D possibly matching TRBD1 (6 bases). There are 14 residues in the CDR3. V lost 5 bases to trimming and J lost 4 bases, with 12 bases between them. The germline V gene has CDR1 KGHDR and CDR2 SFDVKD. The CDR3 region has the DNA TGTGCCACCAGTGTCCCAGGGGCCCCAGATACGCAGTATTTT. Translating gives CATSVPGAPDTQYF.

This clone turned up a few times. The chain joins TRBV4-2 to TRBJ2-1; TRBD2 agrees at 9 bases. The CDR3 spans 15 residues. Germline values: CDR1 LGHNA, CDR2 YNFKEQ. V shed 3 bases and J 4 bases; nucleotides not matched to a gene: 4. The CDR3 bases are TGTGCCAGCAGCCACTCTAGCGGGGCATACAATGAGCAGTTCTTC. Its protein is CASSHSSGAYNEQFF.

The V and J genes are TRBV5-1 and TRBJ2-1; 8 bases fit TRBD2. The CDR3 covers 15 residues. The V gene's germline CDR1 is SGHRS and CDR2 YFSETQ. Trimming cost V 4 bases and J 5 bases; bases outside gene matches: 8. The CDR3 coding sequence is TGCGCCAGCAGCCTAGGACCCGGGGGGGACAATGAGCAGTTCTTC. Amino acids: CASSLGPGGDNEQFF.

The gene calls are TRBV24-1 and TRBJ2-3, with D perhaps TRBD1 (6 bases). The CDR3 has 13 amino acids. Germline CDR1 reads KGHDR; CDR2 reads SFDVKD. Trimming took 7 bases from V and 1 from J, leaving 8 bases between them. This CDR3 is CATRQGGTDTQYF. The CDR3 coding sequence is TGTGCCACCAGACAGGGCGGCACAGATACGCAGTATTTT.

This chain links TRBV24-1 with TRBJ1-4; TRBD1 might be the D (5 bases). The length of the CDR3 is 13 residues. V lost 3 bases, J lost 10 bases, and 11 bases lay in between. The germline V gene has CDR1 KGHDR and CDR2 SFDVKD. The CDR3 loop is CATSDGQGGKLFF. CDR3 in DNA: TGTGCCACCAGTGATGGCCAGGGAGGAAAACTGTTTTTT.

This chain uses TRBV5-4 with TRBJ1-1; D uncertain. Trimming took 0 bases from V and 1 from J, leaving 4 bases between them. Germline V gene data show CDR1 as SGHNT and CDR2 as YYREEE (reference sequence). The CDR3 contains 13 residues. CDR3 sequence reads: CASSLAGNTEAFF. The CDR3 DNA follows: TGTGCCAGCAGCTTGGCAGGGAACACTGAAGCTTTCTTT.

The V call is TRBV7-9, the J call TRBJ2-7; 7 bases align to TRBD1. Germline trimming cut 6 bases from V and 1 base from J; bases unmatched to any gene: 12. Germline V gene data show CDR1 as SEHNR and CDR2 as FQNEAQ (reference sequence). CDR3 size: 16 residues. CDR3: CASSPNRDRVSYEQYF. The CDR3 nucleotides read TGTGCCAGCAGTCCAAACCGGGACAGAGTTTCCTACGAGCAGTACTTC. Looking up the rest from reference TRBV7-9 and TRBJ2-7 gives the full variable domain: DTGVSQNPRHKITKRGQNVTFRCDPISEHNRLYWYRQTLGQGPEFLTYFQNEAQLEKSRLLSDRFSAERPKGSFSTLEIQRTEQGDSAMYLCASSPNRDRVSYEQYFGPGTRLTVT.

The chain joins TRBV3-1 (or the pseudogene TRBV3-2) to TRBJ2-5, with 14 bases that match TRBD2. Germline assignment: CDR1 LGHDT and CDR2 YNNKEL (reference sequence). After removal of 4 bases from V and 5 bases from J, the junction contained 3 bases not matched to a gene. This CDR3 has 15 residues. Here the CDR3 DNA reads TGTGCCAGCAGCCGGACTAGCGGGGGGCGGGAGACCCAGTACTTC. It translates to CASSRTSGGRETQYF.

The chain carries TRBV18 and TRBJ2-7; TRBD1 matches at 8 bases. Germline assignment: CDR1 KGHSH and CDR2 LQKENI. The CDR3 length is 14 residues. V trimming: 5 bases; J trimming: 2 bases; junction bases outside the gene matches: 5. The CDR3 nucleotides read TGTGCCAGCTCAAGCGGACAGGGAGCCTACGAGCAGTACTTC. Translation gives CASSSGQGAYEQYF.

This chain links TRBV5-5 with TRBJ2-2; the D gene is possibly TRBD2 (6 bases). Trimming removed 3 bases at V and 2 bases at J, with 11 bases between. CDR1 is SGHKS, CDR2 YYEKEE, per germline (reference sequence). This CDR3 contains 15 residues. DNA for the CDR3: TGTGCCAGCAGCTGGGAGGTAACCAACACCGGGGAGCTGTTTTTT. Its translation: CASSWEVTNTGELFF. The variable domain in full, completed from reference TRBV5-5 and TRBJ2-2, reads DAGVTQSPTHLIKTRGQQVTLRCSPISGHKSVSWYQQVLGQGPQFIFQYYEKEERGRGNFPDRFSARQFPNYSSELNVNALLLGDSALYLCASSWEVTNTGELFFGEGSRLTVL.

The chain is built from TRBV5-1 and TRBJ2-3; TRBD2 matches 7 bases. Germline V CDR1 and CDR2: SGHRS, YFSETQ. V was pared by 0 bases and J by 5 bases, with 9 bases of the junction left unmatched. This CDR3 is built from 16 residues. The CDR3 nucleotides read TGCGCCAGCAGCTTGGTCCTAGCGGTGGGAGGAGATACGCAGTATTTT. Protein sequence: CASSLVLAVGGDTQYF.

The CDR3: CASSIDRGMNTEAFF. In DNA form, the CDR3 reads TGTGCCAGCTCAATAGACAGAGGCATGAACACTGAAGCTTTCTTT. This chain connects TRBV18 to TRBJ1-1, with D maybe TRBD1 (5 bases). Germline CDR1 reads KGHSH; CDR2 reads LQKENI. The CDR3 totals 15 residues. V was pared by 5 bases and J by 0 bases, with 13 bases between.

The chain couples TRBV2 to TRBJ2-1; 9 bases match TRBD1. This CDR3 comprises 15 residues. Germline lookup yields CDR1 SNHLY and CDR2 FYNNEI. Germline trimming cut 7 bases from V and 5 bases from J; bases unmatched to any gene: 9. The CDR3 loop reads CASTLQGAPNNEQFF. The CDR3 DNA follows: TGTGCCAGCACTTTACAGGGGGCCCCTAACAATGAGCAGTTCTTC.

The chain has TRBV6-1 and TRBJ2-1, with TRBD2 matching over 10 bases. Germline V gene lookup returns CDR1 MNHNS and CDR2 SASEGT. The V segment lost 1 base and the J segment 4 bases; nucleotides outside the gene matches: 4. This CDR3 has 16 residues. CDR3 loop: CASSEVISGGYNEQFF. CDR3 DNA sequence: TGTGCCAGCAGTGAAGTGATTAGCGGGGGGTACAATGAGCAGTTCTTC.

The chain links TRBV7-9 to TRBJ1-3; D may be TRBD1 (5 bases). CDR1 and CDR2 (germline): SEHNR, FQNEAQ (reference sequence). V lost 5 bases, J lost 4 bases, and 12 bases lay in between. This CDR3 is built from 14 residues. CDR3 sequence reads: CASSPRVSGNTIYF. As DNA, the CDR3 is TGTGCCAGCAGCCCCAGGGTATCGGGAAACACCATATATTTT.

The chain links TRBV6-6 to TRBJ1-6; D may be TRBD1 (5 bases). This CDR3 is built from 15 residues. Trimming took 0 bases from V and 10 from J, leaving 13 bases between them. The germline V gene encodes CDR1 MNHNY and CDR2 SVGAGI (reference sequence). Here the CDR3 reads CASSYSGRKESPLHF. CDR3 bases: TGTGCCAGCAGTTACTCGGGGCGCAAGGAATCACCCCTCCACTTT.

The rearrangement links TRBV7-8 to TRBJ1-1, with D possibly matching TRBD1 (5 bases). The CDR3 is 15 residues long. Trimming removed 1 base at V and 3 bases at J, with 12 bases between. The V gene's germline CDR1 is SGHVS and CDR2 FQNEAQ. In DNA, the CDR3 is TGTGCCAGCAGCTTAGTCGGGGAGGGACACACTGAAGCTTTCTTT. This encodes CASSLVGEGHTEAFF.

This clone was counted once. The CDR3 here is CASQREANYGYTF. The CDR3 DNA reads TGCGCCAGCCAAAGAGAAGCTAACTATGGCTACACCTTC. The genes are TRBV5-1 and TRBJ1-2; D unresolved. V lost 7 bases and J lost 0, with 10 bases in between. The CDR3 sequence is 13 residues long. Germline V lookup: CDR1 SGHRS, CDR2 YFSETQ.

The V and J genes are TRBV14 and TRBJ2-7; TRBD2 is a possible D gene (7 bases). Trimming shortened V by 4 bases and J by 4 bases, and 14 bases separated the two germline ends. CDR3 size: 14 residues. CDR1 and CDR2 (germline): SGHDN, FVKESK. The CDR3 sequence: CASSLEGGIYEQYF. In nucleotides, the CDR3 is TGTGCCAGCAGCCTCGAGGGGGGGATATACGAGCAGTACTTC.